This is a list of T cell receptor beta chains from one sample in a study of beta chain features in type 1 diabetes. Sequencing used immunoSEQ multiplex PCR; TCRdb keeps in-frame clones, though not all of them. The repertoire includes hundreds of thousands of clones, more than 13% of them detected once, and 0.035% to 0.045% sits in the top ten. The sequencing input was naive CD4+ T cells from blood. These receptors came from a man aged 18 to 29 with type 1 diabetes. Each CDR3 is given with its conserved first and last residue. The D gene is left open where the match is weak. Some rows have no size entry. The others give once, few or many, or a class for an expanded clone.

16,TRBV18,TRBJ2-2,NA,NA,TGTGCCAGCTCCCTCCAAGGGACAACCGACACCGGGGAGCTGTTTTTT,CASSLQGTTDTGELFF
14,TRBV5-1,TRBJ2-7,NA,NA,TGCGCCAGCACCTCGGGGACGGGCTCCTACGAGCAGTACTTC,CASTSGTGSYEQYF
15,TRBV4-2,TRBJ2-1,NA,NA,TGTGCCAGCAGCCAAGAGCGGGGCCCTGCGGGAGAGCAGTTCTTC,CASSQERGPAGEQFF
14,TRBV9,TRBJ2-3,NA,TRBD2,TGTGCCAGCAGCGTACAGGGAGGGGCAGATACGCAGTATTTT,CASSVQGGADTQYF
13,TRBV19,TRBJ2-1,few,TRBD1,TGTGCCAGTTCCGACAGGGGAATCGATGAGCAGTTCTTC,CASSDRGIDEQFF
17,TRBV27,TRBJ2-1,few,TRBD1,TGTGCCAGCAGCCTCCTCTTAAGGACAGGGAGGTACAATGAGCAGTTCTTC,CASSLLLRTGRYNEQFF
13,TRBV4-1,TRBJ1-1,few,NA,TGCGCCAGCAGCCAAGTAGGGAACACTGAAGCTTTCTTT,CASSQVGNTEAFF
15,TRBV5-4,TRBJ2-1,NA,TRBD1,TGTGCCAGCGGGTCAAGGACAGGCGATAACAATGAGCAGTTCTTC,CASGSRTGDNNEQFF
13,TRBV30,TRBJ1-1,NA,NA,TGTGCCTGGAGTGAGCGGTTTGGCACTGAAGCTTTCTTT,CAWSERFGTEAFF
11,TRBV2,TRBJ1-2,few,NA,TGTGCCAGCAGGGACAGCGGGGGCTACACCTTC,CASRDSGGYTF
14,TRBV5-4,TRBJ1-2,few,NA,TGTGCCAGCAGCTTGGCAGGGTCCAACTATGGCTACACCTTC,CASSLAGSNYGYTF
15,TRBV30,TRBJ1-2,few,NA,TGTGCCTGGAGTGGACGGGACACCGGTAACTATGGCTACACCTTC,CAWSGRDTGNYGYTF
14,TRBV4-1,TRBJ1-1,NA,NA,TGCGCCAGCAGCCAAGATGGCCTGCCCACGGAAGCTTTCTTT,CASSQDGLPTEAFF
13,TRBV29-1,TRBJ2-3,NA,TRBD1,TGCAGCGCAAGACAGGGATTGGCAGATACGCAGTATTTT,CSARQGLADTQYF
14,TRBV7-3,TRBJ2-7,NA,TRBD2,TGTGCCAGCAGCCTAGCGGGGAGCTCCTACGAGCAGTACTTC,CASSLAGSSYEQYF
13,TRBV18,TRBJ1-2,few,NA,TGTGCCAGCTCACCAGACGGATACTATGGCTACACCTTC,CASSPDGYYGYTF
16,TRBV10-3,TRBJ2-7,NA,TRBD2,TGTGCCATCAGCACCCGACTAGCGGGAGCTGAGTACGAGCAGTACTTC,CAISTRLAGAEYEQYF
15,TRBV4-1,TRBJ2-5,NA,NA,TGCGCCAGCAGTCCGGTTCCACAATTTCAGGAGACCCAGTACTTC,CASSPVPQFQETQYF
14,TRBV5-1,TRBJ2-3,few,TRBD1,TGCGCCAGCAGCAGGGGACAGTCCCCGGATACGCAGTATTTT,CASSRGQSPDTQYF
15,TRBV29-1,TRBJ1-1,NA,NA,TGCAGCGTTGAAAAGAGACTCCCCATGAACACTGAAGCTTTCTTT,CSVEKRLPMNTEAFF
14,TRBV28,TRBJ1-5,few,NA,TGTGCCAGCAGTATCCCATTGGGGACTCAGCCCCAGCATTTT,CASSIPLGTQPQHF
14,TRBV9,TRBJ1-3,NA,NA,TGTGCCAGCAGCGTAGCCGGGTCTGGAAACACCATATATTTT,CASSVAGSGNTIYF
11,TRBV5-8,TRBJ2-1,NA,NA,TGTGCCAGCAGCTTCCTCTCCAACCCTTTCTTC,CASSFLSNPFF
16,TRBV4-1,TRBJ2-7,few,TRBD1,TGCGCCAGCAGCCAAGGGGGGACAGGGGGCTTGTACGAGCAGTACTTC,CASSQGGTGGLYEQYF
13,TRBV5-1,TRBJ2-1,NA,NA,TGCGCCAGCCAGGAGCATGAACGGACTGAGCAGTTCTTC,CASQEHERTEQFF
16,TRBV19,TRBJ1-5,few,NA,TGTGCCAGTAGTATAGGGGCGTTCAGGGGACCCACGACCCAGCATTTT,CASSIGAFRGPTTQHF
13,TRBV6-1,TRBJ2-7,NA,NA,TGTGCCAGCAGTTCCACCACTCTCTACGAGCAGTACTTC,CASSSTTLYEQYF
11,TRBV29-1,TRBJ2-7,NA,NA,TGCAGCGTTGAATTGGCTTACGAGCAGTACTTC,CSVELAYEQYF
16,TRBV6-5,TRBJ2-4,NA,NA,TGTGCCAGCAGTTACGCACAATCCATAGCCAAAAACATTCAGTACTTC,CASSYAQSIAKNIQYF
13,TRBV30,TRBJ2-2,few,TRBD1,TGTGCCTGGAACAGGGGGCTGGCCGGGGAGCTGTTTTTT,CAWNRGLAGELFF
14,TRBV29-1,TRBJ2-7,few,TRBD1,TGCAGCGCCCGAGGGACGACAGGGGTTACCGAGCAGTACTTC,CSARGTTGVTEQYF
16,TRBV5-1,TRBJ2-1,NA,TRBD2,TGCGCCAGCAGAAATTCCGGGACTAGCGGAAACAATGAGCAGTTCTTC,CASRNSGTSGNNEQFF
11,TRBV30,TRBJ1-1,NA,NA,TGTGCCTGTAGTGTGAACACTGAAGCTTTCTTT,CACSVNTEAFF